This is a list of T cell receptor beta chains from one sample in a study of blood T cells in healthy people across ages. One entry per CDR3 protein, called by TCRdb with MiXCR from the 5' RACE reads. Among some 1,000,000 distinct CDR3 sequences listed, 20% to 25% were seen once. The same data also contributed to another study, on T cells of mothers and their children.

The sample comprised blood. These receptors came from a girl aged 2 to 9 in good health. CDR3s include the opening cysteine and the closing phenylalanine or tryptophan. A D gene is named only where the DNA matches it firmly. The size of a clone is reported for some rows only, either as once, few or many, or as a class for expanded clones.

clone_size: NA
d_call: TRBD1
j_call: TRBJ2-5
v_call: TRBV7-2
cdr3_aa: CASSLEDTGGATQYF
cdr3_nt: TGTGCCAGCAGCTTAGAGGATACAGGGGGCGCGACCCAGTACTTC

clone_size: NA
d_call: NA
j_call: TRBJ1-1
v_call: TRBV4-1
cdr3_aa: CASSRGSRSWNTEAFF
cdr3_nt: TGCGCCAGCAGCCGAGGAAGCCGTTCTTGGAACACTGAAGCTTTCTTT

clone_size: few
d_call: NA
j_call: TRBJ2-5
v_call: TRBV5-6
cdr3_aa: CASSLAGGLLGETQYF
cdr3_nt: TGTGCCAGCAGCCTGGCTGGGGGGCTCTTAGGAGAGACCCAGTACTTC

clone_size: few
d_call: TRBD1
j_call: TRBJ2-3
v_call: TRBV7-9
cdr3_aa: CASSGEGTGLSTDTQYF
cdr3_nt: TGTGCCAGCAGCGGAGAAGGGACAGGTCTTTCCACAGATACGCAGTATTTT

clone_size: few
d_call: NA
j_call: TRBJ2-7
v_call: TRBV29-1
cdr3_aa: CSVRLWAVSSYEQYF
cdr3_nt: TGCAGCGTGAGGCTGTGGGCGGTAAGCTCCTACGAGCAGTACTTC

clone_size: few
d_call: NA
j_call: TRBJ2-7
v_call: TRBV12-3/TRBV12-4
cdr3_aa: CASSFQGGGRSYEQYF
cdr3_nt: TGTGCCAGCAGTTTCCAAGGGGGCGGGAGATCCTACGAGCAGTACTTC

clone_size: NA
d_call: NA
j_call: TRBJ1-1
v_call: TRBV5-1
cdr3_aa: CASSLDQRLAEAFF
cdr3_nt: TGCGCCAGCAGCTTGGATCAGCGTTTGGCCGAAGCTTTCTTT

clone_size: few
d_call: NA
j_call: TRBJ2-7
v_call: TRBV28
cdr3_aa: CASRPKDRWVSYEQYF
cdr3_nt: TGTGCCAGCAGACCTAAGGACAGATGGGTCTCCTACGAGCAGTACTTC

clone_size: few
d_call: NA
j_call: TRBJ1-3
v_call: TRBV9
cdr3_aa: CASSSESSGNTIYF
cdr3_nt: TGTGCCAGCAGTTCAGAGAGCTCTGGAAACACCATATATTTT

clone_size: few
d_call: NA
j_call: TRBJ2-5
v_call: TRBV28
cdr3_aa: CASSPRRQAQETQYF
cdr3_nt: TGTGCCAGCAGCCCCCGGCGACAAGCCCAAGAGACCCAGTACTTC

clone_size: few
d_call: NA
j_call: TRBJ2-1
v_call: TRBV14
cdr3_aa: CASSGTETYNEQFF
cdr3_nt: TGTGCCAGCAGCGGGACGGAAACCTACAATGAGCAGTTCTTC

clone_size: few
d_call: TRBD1
j_call: TRBJ2-5
v_call: TRBV29-1
cdr3_aa: CSVGQGGYWETQYF
cdr3_nt: TGCAGCGTCGGACAGGGGGGCTATTGGGAGACCCAGTACTTC

clone_size: NA
d_call: TRBD2
j_call: TRBJ2-1
v_call: TRBV12-3/TRBV12-4
cdr3_aa: CASSDPGSGSRNEQFF
cdr3_nt: TGTGCCAGCAGTGATCCCGGTAGCGGGAGTCGGAATGAGCAGTTCTTC

clone_size: NA
d_call: NA
j_call: TRBJ1-2
v_call: TRBV6-1
cdr3_aa: CASSEGGGRNYGYTF
cdr3_nt: TGTGCCAGCAGTGAAGGCGGGGGGCGCAACTATGGCTACACCTTC

clone_size: NA
d_call: NA
j_call: TRBJ2-1
v_call: TRBV20-1
cdr3_aa: CSARGHGRYNEQFF
cdr3_nt: TGCAGTGCTAGAGGACACGGGCGGTACAATGAGCAGTTCTTC

clone_size: NA
d_call: NA
j_call: TRBJ1-4
v_call: TRBV29-1
cdr3_aa: CSVQLRGGEKLFF
cdr3_nt: TGCAGCGTTCAATTGAGGGGAGGGGAAAAACTGTTTTTT

clone_size: few
d_call: TRBD1
j_call: TRBJ2-3
v_call: TRBV2
cdr3_aa: CASSLTLDRDTQYF
cdr3_nt: TGTGCCAGCAGCCTCACGTTGGACAGGGATACGCAGTATTTT

clone_size: few
d_call: NA
j_call: TRBJ2-1
v_call: TRBV6-2/TRBV6-3
cdr3_aa: CASIQASIGHEQFF
cdr3_nt: TGTGCCAGCATTCAAGCCTCAATTGGGCATGAGCAGTTCTTC

clone_size: few
d_call: TRBD2
j_call: TRBJ2-1
v_call: TRBV29-1
cdr3_aa: CSVELGTSNEQFF
cdr3_nt: TGCAGCGTTGAACTCGGGACTAGCAATGAGCAGTTCTTC

clone_size: once
d_call: TRBD2
j_call: TRBJ2-3
v_call: TRBV12-3/TRBV12-4
cdr3_aa: CASSSEAGGITDTQYF
cdr3_nt: TGTGCCAGCAGTTCTGAAGCGGGAGGCATCACAGATACGCAGTATTTT

clone_size: NA
d_call: NA
j_call: TRBJ2-7
v_call: TRBV28
cdr3_aa: CASNSPLARGEQYF
cdr3_nt: TGTGCCAGCAACTCCCCTCTTGCCCGGGGAGAGCAGTACTTC

clone_size: NA
d_call: NA
j_call: TRBJ1-5
v_call: TRBV20-1
cdr3_aa: CSARSDYNQPQHF
cdr3_nt: TGCAGTGCTAGATCAGACTACAATCAGCCCCAGCATTTT

clone_size: NA
d_call: NA
j_call: TRBJ2-1
v_call: TRBV4-3
cdr3_aa: CASSQEFGGYNEQFF
cdr3_nt: TGCGCCAGCAGCCAAGAGTTCGGGGGATACAATGAGCAGTTCTTC

clone_size: NA
d_call: TRBD2
j_call: TRBJ2-3
v_call: TRBV27
cdr3_aa: CASSLSVAGLLDTQYF
cdr3_nt: TGTGCCAGCAGTTTATCTGTAGCGGGGTTATTAGATACGCAGTATTTT

clone_size: NA
d_call: TRBD2
j_call: TRBJ2-1
v_call: TRBV20-1
cdr3_aa: CSARRLAREQFF
cdr3_nt: TGCAGTGCTAGACGACTAGCCAGGGAGCAGTTCTTC

clone_size: NA
d_call: NA
j_call: TRBJ2-7
v_call: TRBV12-3/TRBV12-4
cdr3_aa: CASSLGQGPPRQYF
cdr3_nt: TGTGCCAGCAGTTTAGGGCAGGGGCCCCCTAGGCAGTACTTC

clone_size: few
d_call: TRBD1
j_call: TRBJ2-5
v_call: TRBV7-2
cdr3_aa: CASSFSGQGVGETQYF
cdr3_nt: TGTGCCAGCAGCTTCTCTGGACAGGGTGTAGGAGAGACCCAGTACTTC

clone_size: NA
d_call: NA
j_call: TRBJ2-4
v_call: TRBV12-3/TRBV12-4
cdr3_aa: CASRAGQTLAKNIQYF
cdr3_nt: TGTGCCAGCAGAGCCGGACAGACCTTAGCCAAAAACATTCAGTACTTC

clone_size: few
d_call: NA
j_call: TRBJ2-1
v_call: TRBV27
cdr3_aa: CASSLMAPGEQFF
cdr3_nt: TGTGCCAGCAGTTTAATGGCTCCCGGTGAGCAGTTCTTC

clone_size: NA
d_call: TRBD1
j_call: TRBJ2-7
v_call: TRBV20-1
cdr3_aa: CSAAGTVSYEQYF
cdr3_nt: TGCAGTGCAGCCGGGACAGTGAGCTACGAGCAGTACTTC

clone_size: NA
d_call: NA
j_call: TRBJ2-4
v_call: TRBV4-1
cdr3_aa: CASSQATGTPPWSQYF
cdr3_nt: TGCGCCAGCAGCCAAGCAACCGGGACGCCTCCTTGGAGTCAGTACTTC

clone_size: few
d_call: TRBD1
j_call: TRBJ1-2
v_call: TRBV29-1
cdr3_aa: CSSQKRDSYGYTF
cdr3_nt: TGCAGCTCCCAAAAGAGGGACAGCTATGGCTACACCTTC

clone_size: NA
d_call: NA
j_call: TRBJ1-2
v_call: TRBV28
cdr3_aa: CATSNRFLDDYTF
cdr3_nt: TGTGCCACCAGTAACCGGTTCCTTGATGACTACACCTTC

clone_size: few
d_call: NA
j_call: TRBJ1-4
v_call: TRBV4-3
cdr3_aa: CASSHHRQGEKLFF
cdr3_nt: TGCGCCAGCAGCCACCATAGGCAGGGTGAAAAACTGTTTTTT

clone_size: few
d_call: NA
j_call: TRBJ2-6
v_call: TRBV6-5
cdr3_aa: CASSYPIGGHSGANVLTF
cdr3_nt: TGTGCCAGCAGTTACCCGATCGGCGGGCACTCTGGGGCCAACGTCCTGACTTTC

clone_size: NA
d_call: NA
j_call: TRBJ2-1
v_call: TRBV5-1
cdr3_aa: CASSLSTDAGNEQFF
cdr3_nt: TGCGCCAGCAGCTTGAGTACGGACGCAGGAAATGAGCAGTTCTTC

clone_size: NA
d_call: NA
j_call: TRBJ1-4
v_call: TRBV6-1
cdr3_aa: CAISDSFNEKLFF
cdr3_nt: TGTGCCATCTCGGACAGCTTTAATGAAAAACTGTTTTTT

clone_size: NA
d_call: NA
j_call: TRBJ2-1
v_call: TRBV28
cdr3_aa: CASSWSEVYEQFF
cdr3_nt: TGTGCCAGCAGTTGGTCCGAGGTGTATGAGCAGTTCTTC

clone_size: few
d_call: NA
j_call: TRBJ2-1
v_call: TRBV12-5
cdr3_aa: CASGSNGLGPQFF
cdr3_nt: TGTGCTAGTGGATCAAACGGACTGGGTCCCCAGTTCTTC

clone_size: few
d_call: TRBD1
j_call: TRBJ2-7
v_call: TRBV4-1
cdr3_aa: CASSQVPRDRAREQYF
cdr3_nt: TGCGCCAGCAGCCAAGTACCCCGGGACAGGGCGCGGGAGCAGTACTTC

clone_size: NA
d_call: TRBD1
j_call: TRBJ1-2
v_call: TRBV29-1
cdr3_aa: CSVDTGGGIDGYTF
cdr3_nt: TGCAGCGTCGATACAGGGGGGGGTATCGATGGCTACACCTTC

clone_size: NA
d_call: NA
j_call: TRBJ2-5
v_call: TRBV6-1
cdr3_aa: CASTRAEQETQYF
cdr3_nt: TGTGCCAGCACTCGGGCAGAACAAGAGACCCAGTACTTC

clone_size: NA
d_call: NA
j_call: TRBJ2-1
v_call: TRBV20-1
cdr3_aa: CSARGGISYNEQFF
cdr3_nt: TGCAGTGCTAGAGGTGGGATCTCCTACAATGAGCAGTTCTTC

clone_size: NA
d_call: TRBD1
j_call: TRBJ1-1
v_call: TRBV27
cdr3_aa: CASSWTGGLGTEAFF
cdr3_nt: TGTGCCAGCAGCTGGACAGGGGGCCTTGGGACTGAAGCTTTCTTT

clone_size: few
d_call: NA
j_call: TRBJ2-5
v_call: TRBV12-3/TRBV12-4
cdr3_aa: CASSSKWGAKQYF
cdr3_nt: TGTGCCAGCAGTTCCAAGTGGGGGGCCAAGCAGTACTTC

clone_size: few
d_call: TRBD1
j_call: TRBJ2-5
v_call: TRBV5-1
cdr3_aa: CASSSTGEIHSTETQYF
cdr3_nt: TGCGCCAGCAGCTCAACAGGGGAAATCCATTCCACAGAGACCCAGTACTTC

clone_size: many
d_call: NA
j_call: TRBJ2-4
v_call: TRBV4-2
cdr3_aa: CASSQGQTAKNIQYF
cdr3_nt: TGTGCCAGCAGCCAAGGGCAGACAGCCAAAAACATTCAGTACTTC

clone_size: NA
d_call: NA
j_call: TRBJ2-7
v_call: TRBV29-1
cdr3_aa: CSVIIPGPDSYEQYF
cdr3_nt: TGCAGCGTCATAATTCCGGGACCAGATTCCTACGAGCAGTACTTC

clone_size: NA
d_call: NA
j_call: TRBJ2-3
v_call: TRBV7-9
cdr3_aa: CASEKGTQYF
cdr3_nt: TGTGCCAGCGAAAAGGGTACGCAGTATTTT

clone_size: few
d_call: NA
j_call: TRBJ1-5
v_call: TRBV15
cdr3_aa: CATSRDRGAGNQPQHF
cdr3_nt: TGTGCCACCAGCAGAGATCGAGGGGCGGGCAATCAGCCCCAGCATTTT

clone_size: few
d_call: TRBD1
j_call: TRBJ1-2
v_call: TRBV29-1
cdr3_aa: CSVPDRGSYTF
cdr3_nt: TGCAGCGTTCCTGACAGGGGAAGCTACACCTTC

clone_size: NA
d_call: TRBD2
j_call: TRBJ2-5
v_call: TRBV6-5
cdr3_aa: CASKRGTSQETQYF
cdr3_nt: TGTGCCAGCAAGCGGGGGACCTCCCAAGAGACCCAGTACTTC

clone_size: NA
d_call: NA
j_call: TRBJ2-5
v_call: TRBV10-1
cdr3_aa: CASSESPPRETHYF
cdr3_nt: TGCGCCAGCAGTGAGTCCCCGCCGAGGGAGACCCACTACTTC

clone_size: NA
d_call: TRBD1
j_call: TRBJ2-1
v_call: TRBV4-3
cdr3_aa: CASSFTTGATYNEQFF
cdr3_nt: TGCGCCAGCAGCTTTACTACAGGGGCGACCTACAATGAGCAGTTCTTC

clone_size: NA
d_call: TRBD1
j_call: TRBJ1-2
v_call: TRBV7-3
cdr3_aa: CASRPTGDPYGYTF
cdr3_nt: TGTGCCAGCAGACCAACAGGGGACCCCTATGGCTACACCTTC

clone_size: few
d_call: TRBD1
j_call: TRBJ2-7
v_call: TRBV6-1
cdr3_aa: CASKVGDRRTYEQYF
cdr3_nt: TGTGCCAGCAAGGTGGGGGACAGGCGCACCTACGAGCAGTACTTC

clone_size: few
d_call: TRBD1
j_call: TRBJ1-2
v_call: TRBV7-2
cdr3_aa: CASSLITGTGDYGYTF
cdr3_nt: TGTGCCAGCAGCTTAATCACCGGGACAGGGGACTATGGCTACACCTTC